The text below deals with one TCR beta chain. The record originates from a study of early T cells in non-severe SARS-CoV-2 infection. TCRdb fed the 5' RACE reads into MiXCR, producing one record per CDR3 protein. The table has 70,000 to 85,000 distinct CDR3 sequences, 9% to 14% seen once. This TCR was sampled from an adult who was a healthcare worker with PCR-confirmed SARS-CoV-2 infection or an uninfected control (not recorded which). Sequences were obtained from whole blood.

The CDR3 here is CASSFPTANEKLFF. The CDR3, as DNA: TGTGCCAGCAGCTTCCCGACAGCTAATGAAAAACTGTTTTTT. The genes are TRBV7-8 and TRBJ1-4, with D possibly matching TRBD1 (5 bases). The V end was cut by 3 bases, the J end by 3 bases, with 8 bases between. The CDR3 is made up of 14 amino acids. The germline CDR1 and CDR2 sequences are SGHVS and FQNEAQ. Variable domain in full (rest from reference TRBV7-8 and TRBJ1-4): GAGVSQSPRYKVAKRGQDVALRCDPISGHVSLFWYQQALGQGPEFLTYFQNEAQLDKSGLPSDRFFAERPEGSVSTLKIQRTQQEDSAVYLCASSFPTANEKLFFGSGTQLSVL.